This T cell receptor (beta chain) emerged from a study of response to subunit inactivated influenza vaccine. CDR1 SEHNR and CDR2 FQNEAQ come from the germline V gene (reference sequence). The CDR3 is 16 residues long. V was pared by 0 bases and J by 8 bases, with 6 bases of the junction left unmatched. Via MiXCR, TCRdb re-called the RT-PCR reads, giving one row per CDR3 protein. The table lists approximately 700,000 distinct CDR3 sequences, approximately 14% of them singletons. The chain uses TRBV7-9 and TRBJ2-3, with 12 bases identical to TRBD2. The sample here was PBMCs from blood, taken around two weeks before vaccination. The sequence was obtained from a man aged 50 to 60 who received an inactivated influenza vaccine. In DNA form, the CDR3 reads TGTGCCAGCAGCTTAGCGAAGACTAGCGGGAGTGGTACGCAGTATTTT. This codes for CASSLAKTSGSGTQYF. Full variable domain (outside the CDR3, taken from reference TRBV7-9 and TRBJ2-3): DTGVSQNPRHKITKRGQNVTFRCDPISEHNRLYWYRQTLGQGPEFLTYFQNEAQLEKSRLLSDRFSAERPKGSFSTLEIQRTEQGDSAMYLCASSLAKTSGSGTQYFGPGTRLTVL.